This TCR beta chain was found in a study of blood T cell repertoires in COVID-19. Profiled with immunoSEQ multiplex PCR; TCRdb holds only in-frame clones, not every one. The repertoire holds fewer than 250,000 clones, with 83% as singletons. The J segment lost 1 base and the V segment lost 2 bases, leaving 2 bases of the junction unmatched. Germline V gene lookup returns CDR1 SEHNR and CDR2 FQNEAQ (reference sequence). This CDR3 has 15 amino acids. This receptor was taken from a woman in her forties or fifties with acute or convalescent COVID-19. Sequenced sample: peripheral blood. V is TRBV7-9 and J is TRBJ2-3; TRBD1 matches at 8 bases. CDR3 sequence (DNA): TGTGCCAGCAGCTTACTACAGGGGGGCACAGATACGCAGTATTTT. Amino acids: CASSLLQGGTDTQYF.